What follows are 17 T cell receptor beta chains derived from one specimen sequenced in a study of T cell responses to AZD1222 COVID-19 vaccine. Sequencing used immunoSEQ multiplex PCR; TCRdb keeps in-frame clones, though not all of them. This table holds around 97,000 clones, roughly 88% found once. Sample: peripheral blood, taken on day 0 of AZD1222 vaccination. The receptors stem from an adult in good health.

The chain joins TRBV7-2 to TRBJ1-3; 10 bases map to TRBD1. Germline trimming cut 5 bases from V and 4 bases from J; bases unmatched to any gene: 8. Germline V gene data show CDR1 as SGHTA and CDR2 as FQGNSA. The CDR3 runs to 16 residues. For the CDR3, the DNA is TGTGCCAGCAGCCTTCGACAGGGGGCGCCCGGAAACACCATATATTTT. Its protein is CASSLRQGAPGNTIYF.

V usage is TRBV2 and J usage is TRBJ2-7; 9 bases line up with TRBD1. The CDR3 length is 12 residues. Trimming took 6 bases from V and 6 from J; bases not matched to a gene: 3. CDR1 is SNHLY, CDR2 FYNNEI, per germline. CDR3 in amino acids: CASRQGASEQYF. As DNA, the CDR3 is TGTGCCAGCAGACAGGGGGCAAGCGAGCAGTACTTC. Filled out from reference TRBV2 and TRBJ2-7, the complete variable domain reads EPEVTQTPSHQVTQMGQEVILRCVPISNHLYFYWYRQILGQKVEFLVSFYNNEISEKSEIFDDQFSVERPDGSNFTLKIRSTKLEDSAMYFCASRQGASEQYFGPGTRLTVT.

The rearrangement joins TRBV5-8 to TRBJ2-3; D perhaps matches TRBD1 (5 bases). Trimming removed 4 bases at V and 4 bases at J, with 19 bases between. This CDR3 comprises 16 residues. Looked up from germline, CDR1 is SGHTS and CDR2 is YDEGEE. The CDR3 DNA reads TGTGCCAGCAGCCTGGGGCAGGCGTCGATACCAGATACGCAGTATTTT. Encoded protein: CASSLGQASIPDTQYF.

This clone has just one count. CDR3 DNA: TGTGCCAGCAGCTTGGAACTCGTCACCTACGAGCAGTACTTC. Amino acids: CASSLELVTYEQYF. The V and J genes are TRBV5-6 and TRBJ2-7; D gene uncertain. V lost 0 bases and J 2 bases, leaving 9 bases between the germline ends. Per germline, CDR1 SGHDT and CDR2 YYEEEE. The CDR3 length is 14 residues.

The CDR3 bases are TGTGCCAGCAGTGATACAGGGTACGAGAACACTGAAGCTTTCTTT. Amino acids: CASSDTGYENTEAFF. The V call is TRBV28, the J call TRBJ1-1; D might be TRBD1 (6 bases). The V gene lost 5 bases and the J gene lost 1 base, with 14 bases spanning the gap. CDR1 and CDR2 from the germline V gene are MDHEN and SYDVKM. The CDR3 runs 15 residues.

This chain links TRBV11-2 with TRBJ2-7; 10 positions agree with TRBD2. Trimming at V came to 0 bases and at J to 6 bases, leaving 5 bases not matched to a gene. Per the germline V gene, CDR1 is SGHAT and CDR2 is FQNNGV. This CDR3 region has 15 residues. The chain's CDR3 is CASSLEGLALGEQYF. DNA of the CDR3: TGTGCCAGCAGCTTAGAGGGACTAGCGCTAGGCGAGCAGTACTTC.

CDR3 sequence: CASSSSRGEAFF. The DNA of the CDR3 is TGTGCCAGCAGCAGCAGCCGGGGTGAAGCTTTCTTT. The chain employs TRBV3-1 (or the pseudogene TRBV3-2) and TRBJ1-1; D is undetermined. Germline-derived CDR1 and CDR2 are LGHDT and YNNKEL (reference sequence). CDR3 length: 12 residues. The V gene lost 5 bases and the J gene lost 7 bases, with 11 bases spanning the gap.

The CDR3 DNA follows: TGTGCCAGCAGCCAAGGGGACGGGGGGGTCCAGCCCCAGCATTTT. Its protein product is CASSQGDGGVQPQHF. The V and J genes are TRBV3-1 (or the pseudogene TRBV3-2) and TRBJ1-5; TRBD1 is a possible D gene (5 bases). The germline V gene has CDR1 LGHDT and CDR2 YNNKEL (reference sequence). The V end was cut by 1 base, the J end by 7 bases, with 14 bases between. The CDR3 spans 15 residues.

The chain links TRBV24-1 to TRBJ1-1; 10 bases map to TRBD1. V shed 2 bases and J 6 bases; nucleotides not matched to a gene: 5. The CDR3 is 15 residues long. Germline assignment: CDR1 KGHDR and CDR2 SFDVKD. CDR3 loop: CATSDSPDRGAEAFF. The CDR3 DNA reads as TGTGCCACCAGTGATTCCCCGGACAGGGGGGCTGAAGCTTTCTTT.

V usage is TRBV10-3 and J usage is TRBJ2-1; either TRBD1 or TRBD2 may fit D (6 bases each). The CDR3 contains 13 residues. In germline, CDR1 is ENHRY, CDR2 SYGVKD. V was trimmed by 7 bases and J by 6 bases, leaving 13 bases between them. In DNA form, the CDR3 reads TGTGCCATCACCCGGGGGCTAGGCAATGAGCAGTTCTTC. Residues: CAITRGLGNEQFF.

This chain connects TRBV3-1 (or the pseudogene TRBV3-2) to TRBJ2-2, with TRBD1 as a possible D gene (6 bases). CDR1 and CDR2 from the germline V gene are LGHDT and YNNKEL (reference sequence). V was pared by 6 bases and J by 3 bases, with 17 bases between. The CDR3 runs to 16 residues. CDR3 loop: CASRVATGKDTGELFF. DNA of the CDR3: TGTGCCAGCAGGGTAGCGACAGGTAAAGACACCGGGGAGCTGTTTTTT.

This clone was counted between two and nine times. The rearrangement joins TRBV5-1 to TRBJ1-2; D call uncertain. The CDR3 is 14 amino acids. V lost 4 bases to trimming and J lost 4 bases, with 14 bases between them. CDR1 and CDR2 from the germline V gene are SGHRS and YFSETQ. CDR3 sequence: CASSREPTVYGYTF. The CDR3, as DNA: TGCGCCAGCAGCAGGGAACCGACGGTCTATGGCTACACCTTC.

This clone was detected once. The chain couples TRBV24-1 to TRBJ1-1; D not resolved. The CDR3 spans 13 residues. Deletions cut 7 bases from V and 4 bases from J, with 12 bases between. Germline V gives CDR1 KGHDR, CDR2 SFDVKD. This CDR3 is CATSTWGSTEAFF. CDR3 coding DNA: TGTGCCACCAGCACTTGGGGTAGCACTGAAGCTTTCTTT.

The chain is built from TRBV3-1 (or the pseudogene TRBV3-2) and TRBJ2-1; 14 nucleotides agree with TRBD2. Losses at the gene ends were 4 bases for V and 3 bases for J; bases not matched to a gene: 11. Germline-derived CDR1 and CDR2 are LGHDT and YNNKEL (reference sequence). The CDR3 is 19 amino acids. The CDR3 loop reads CASSLTSGGATKIYNEQFF. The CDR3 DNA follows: TGTGCCAGCAGCCTGACTAGCGGGGGGGCCACCAAGATCTACAATGAGCAGTTCTTC.

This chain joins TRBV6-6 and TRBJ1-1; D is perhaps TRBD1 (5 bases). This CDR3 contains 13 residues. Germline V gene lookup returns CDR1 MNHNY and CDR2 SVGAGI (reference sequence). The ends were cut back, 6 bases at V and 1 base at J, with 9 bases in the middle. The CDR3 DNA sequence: TGTGCCAGCAGCTTTGGACAGAACACTGAAGCTTTCTTT. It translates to CASSFGQNTEAFF.

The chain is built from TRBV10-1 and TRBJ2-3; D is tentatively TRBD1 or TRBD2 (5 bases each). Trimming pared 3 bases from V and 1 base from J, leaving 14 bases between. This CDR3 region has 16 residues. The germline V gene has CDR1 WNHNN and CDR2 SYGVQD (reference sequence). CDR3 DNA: TGCGCCAGCAGTGACCGGGACCGAAGGGGCACAGATACGCAGTATTTT. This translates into CASSDRDRRGTDTQYF.

In DNA form, the CDR3 reads TGTGCCAGCAGCTCAATAAAGGCCAGGGGGGAGAACTCTGGGGCCAACGTCCTGACTTTC. As protein: CASSSIKARGENSGANVLTF. The rearrangement uses TRBV7-8 and TRBJ2-6, with D maybe TRBD1 (7 bases). Trimming left V 4 bases short and J 0 bases short, with 22 bases between. The CDR3 covers 20 residues. CDR1 SGHVS and CDR2 FQNEAQ come from the germline V gene.